The 9 T cell receptor beta chains presented below share a single source sample, sequenced in a study of CD8 T cells in Susac syndrome. With random hexamers, reverse transcription was performed on roughly 0.45 to 1 ug of RNA. Each CDR3 protein is one row after TCRdb ran MiXCR on the immunoSEQ multiplex PCR reads. The sample records roughly 200,000 distinct CDR3 sequences, around 94% being singletons. Sequencing used CD4+ T cells from PBMCs. The receptors derive from a human donor with Susac syndrome.

This clonotype was seen a handful of times. The J gene is TRBJ2-5, the V gene TRBV7-8; D possibly corresponds to TRBD2 (5 bases). Germline V gene data show CDR1 as SGHVS and CDR2 as FQNEAQ. V was shortened by 4 bases and J by 5 bases, with 11 bases between the two germline ends. The CDR3 extends over 13 amino acids. The CDR3 is CASSSAAGETQYF. The CDR3 DNA is TGTGCCAGCAGCTCAGCGGCCGGGGAGACCCAGTACTTC.

The rearrangement joins TRBV9 to TRBJ2-2; no clear D. The CDR3 spans 14 residues. Trimming left V 4 bases short and J 3 bases short, with 10 bases between. CDR1 and CDR2 from the germline V gene are SGDLS and YYNGEE. The CDR3 protein is CASSPRRHTGELFF. In DNA form, the CDR3 reads TGTGCCAGCAGCCCCCGCAGACACACCGGGGAGCTGTTTTTT.

The chain uses TRBV6-2 or TRBV6-3 and TRBJ2-7; no reliable D call. CDR3 length equals 12 residues. Germline assignment: CDR1 MNHEY and CDR2 SVGEGT. V dropped 2 bases and J dropped 3 bases, with 5 bases sitting between them. CDR3 sequence: CASSYLVYEQYF. Written as DNA, the CDR3 is TGTGCCAGCAGTTACCTGGTCTACGAGCAGTACTTC.

This clonotype was detected once. The gene calls are TRBV9 and TRBJ1-5, with TRBD1 as a possible D gene (5 bases). The CDR3 loop spans 14 amino acids. CDR1 and CDR2 from the germline V gene are SGDLS and YYNGEE. Trimming pared 4 bases from V and 4 bases from J, leaving 12 bases between. This chain's CDR3 is CASSRDGGNQPQHF. The CDR3 DNA sequence: TGTGCCAGCAGCAGGGACGGAGGAAATCAGCCCCAGCATTTT.

The rearrangement links TRBV28 to TRBJ2-1; D may be TRBD2 (5 bases). This CDR3 is built from 12 residues. The ends were cut back, 8 bases at V and 4 bases at J, with 9 bases in the middle. Germline CDR1 and CDR2: MDHEN and SYDVKM. The CDR3 reads CASAGLYNEQFF. The CDR3 DNA sequence: TGTGCCAGCGCAGGACTTTACAATGAGCAGTTCTTC.

The chain combines TRBV20-1 with TRBJ2-1; tentative D call: TRBD2 (5 bases). Trimming removed 2 bases from V and 6 bases from J, with 17 bases in between. This CDR3 comprises 15 residues. Germline CDR1 reads DFQATT; CDR2 reads SNEGSKA (reference sequence). The CDR3, as DNA: TGCAGTGCTAGACTCGTGGACTCCCGATTCAATGAGCAGTTCTTC. Translated: CSARLVDSRFNEQFF.

The chain combines TRBV5-4 with TRBJ1-1; D is unclear. Germline CDR1 and CDR2: SGHNT and YYREEE (reference sequence). V shed 2 bases and J shed 11 bases, with 16 bases lying between them. The CDR3 is 13 residues long. CDR3 DNA sequence: TGTGCCAGCAGCTTCGGAGTCGATAGGCTGGCTTTCTTT. Its translation: CASSFGVDRLAFF.

The CDR3 DNA follows: TGCAGTGCCACTAACCCTAGCGGAACAGATACGCAGTATTTT. Encoded protein: CSATNPSGTDTQYF. V gene TRBV20-1 combines with J gene TRBJ2-3, with TRBD2 matching 7 bases. This CDR3 spans 14 amino acids. The V gene end was trimmed by 6 bases and the J gene end by 3 bases; junction bases not matched to a gene: 9. Germline loops: CDR1 DFQATT, CDR2 SNEGSKA (reference sequence).

The chain combines TRBV20-1 with TRBJ1-5; D not certain. Germline assignment: CDR1 DFQATT and CDR2 SNEGSKA (reference sequence). V was trimmed by 6 bases and J by 0 bases, leaving 18 bases between them. The CDR3 consists of 16 residues. The CDR3 protein is CSASLFQSSSNQPQHF. In DNA form, the CDR3 reads TGCAGTGCCTCACTATTTCAATCATCTAGCAATCAGCCCCAGCATTTT.